These 29 T cell receptor beta chains share one sample of origin, sequenced in a study of CD8 T cells in ankylosing spondylitis. TCRdb reprocessed the 5' RACE reads via MiXCR and lists one record per CDR3 protein. The sample gives about 260,000 distinct CDR3 sequences, around 19% of which show up once; around 7.8% is in the top ten. The specimen sequenced was blood, either unsorted or a sorted T cell fraction (not recorded which). Receptors were obtained from a male donor with ankylosing spondylitis or in good health (not recorded which).

The chain employs TRBV12-3 or TRBV12-4 and TRBJ1-4; D is undetermined. Between the trimmed V and J ends, which lost 4 bases and 4 bases, there was a span of 7 bases. This CDR3 has 13 amino acids. Written as DNA, the CDR3 is TGTGCCAGCAGTTACGGGGATAATGAAAAACTGTTTTTT. Encoded protein: CASSYGDNEKLFF.

The CDR3 sequence: CASSTGTGGFTEAFF. CDR3 DNA: TGTGCCAGCAGCACCGGGACAGGGGGCTTCACTGAAGCTTTCTTT. The J gene is TRBJ1-1, the V gene TRBV28; 12 bases line up with TRBD1. The CDR3 consists of 15 residues. The germline gives CDR1 MDHEN, CDR2 SYDVKM. V lost 6 bases, J lost 4 bases, and 6 bases stayed unmatched.

The chain couples TRBV20-1 to TRBJ2-7; TRBD2 is a possible D gene (5 bases). Trimming shortened V by 1 base and J by 4 bases, and 8 bases separated the two germline ends. Germline V gives CDR1 DFQATT, CDR2 SNEGSKA (reference sequence). This CDR3 comprises 12 residues. Here the CDR3 DNA reads TGCAGTGCTAGAGCGGGGAAATACGAGCAGTACGTC. Amino acid sequence: CSARAGKYEQYV.

This clonotype was seen only a few times. This chain connects TRBV15 to TRBJ2-2; TRBD2 matches 7 bases. Trimming took 5 bases from V and 3 from J; bases not matched to a gene: 6. The CDR3 extends over 15 amino acids. Germline values: CDR1 LNHNV, CDR2 YYDKDF (reference sequence). The DNA of the CDR3 is TGTGCCACCAGCTCCGGGACTACCCACACCGGGGAGCTGTTTTTT. It is translated as CATSSGTTHTGELFF.

A few counts support this clonotype. The chain recombines TRBV6-2 or TRBV6-3 with TRBJ2-7; D uncertain. CDR3 length: 15 amino acids. Trimming left V 5 bases short and J 1 base short, with 15 bases between. Per germline, CDR1 MNHEY and CDR2 SVGEGT. This CDR3 reads CASSTWGLGSYEQYV. The CDR3 bases are TGTGCCAGCAGTACTTGGGGTCTGGGATCCTACGAGCAGTACGTC.

This clonotype has only a few counts. An end of the junction does not agree with germline; a read error may underlie this. V gene TRBV7-7 combines with J gene TRBJ2-1, with D tentatively TRBD1 (5 bases). From germline, CDR1 is SSHAT and CDR2 FNYEAQ (reference sequence). CDR3 size: 16 residues. The CDR3, as DNA: TGTGCTAGCAGCTTAGGTCCCAGGGCGCCGAACAATGAGCAGTTCTTC. Protein product: CASSLGPRAPNNEQFF.

V gene TRBV6-1 combines with J gene TRBJ2-3; no clear D gene. Trimming removed 7 bases from V and 2 bases from J, with 16 bases in between. The CDR3 has 15 residues. Germline V lookup: CDR1 MNHNS, CDR2 SASEGT. This chain's CDR3 is CASIADGFYTDTQYF. The DNA for the CDR3 is TGTGCCAGCATCGCGGATGGGTTTTACACAGATACGCAGTATTTT.

With respect to this clonotype: A junction boundary mismatches the germline segment, possibly from a read error. The rearrangement uses TRBV5-1 and TRBJ2-1; D unclear. Germline-derived CDR1 and CDR2 are SGHRS and YFSETQ. The CDR3 consists of 15 residues. The CDR3 region is CASSLVGLEYNEQFF. The CDR3 DNA reads TGCGCCAGTAGCTTGGTAGGGCTGGAGTACAATGAGCAGTTCTTC.

The chain couples TRBV9 to TRBJ2-6; D ambiguous. This CDR3 spans 15 amino acids. The germline V gene has CDR1 SGDLS and CDR2 YYNGEE. V was clipped by 0 bases and J by 0 bases, with 4 bases between them. CDR3 in DNA: TGTGCCAGCAGCGTAGCGTTCTCTGGGGCCAACGTCCTGACTTTC. Translation gives CASSVAFSGANVLTF.

This clonotype was picked up many times. The chain is built from TRBV12-3 or TRBV12-4 and TRBJ2-3; 8 nucleotides agree with TRBD2. With 3 bases clipped from V and 0 bases from J, the junction kept 2 bases outside the gene matches. The CDR3 length is 15 residues. CDR3 region: CASSFGGASTDTQYF. The DNA of the CDR3 is TGTGCCAGCAGTTTCGGGGGGGCTAGCACAGATACGCAGTATTTT.

The chain combines TRBV27 with TRBJ1-1, with D tentatively TRBD1 (5 bases). CDR1 MNHEY and CDR2 SMNVEV come from the germline V gene (reference sequence). This CDR3 region has 15 residues. V lost 7 bases, J lost 1 base, and 16 bases lay in between. DNA for the CDR3: TGTGCCAGCATTCTAATGAGGGGCAAGAACACTGAAGCTTTCTTT. It yields the protein CASILMRGKNTEAFF.

The chain couples TRBV20-1 to TRBJ2-3; 14 bases are shared with TRBD2. J lost 5 bases, V lost 5 bases, and 6 bases had no gene match. The length of the CDR3 is 15 residues. Germline-derived CDR1 and CDR2 are DFQATT and SNEGSKA (reference sequence). The chain's CDR3 is CSASGTSGSGDTQYF. CDR3 DNA: TGCAGTGCTTCCGGGACTAGCGGGAGCGGAGATACGCAGTATTTT.

This clonotype was observed many times. Its ends do not fully match the called genes, so a read error is possible. This chain links TRBV12-3 or TRBV12-4 with TRBJ2-1; D perhaps matches TRBD2 (7 bases). The CDR3 has 15 amino acids. In DNA form, the CDR3 reads TGTGCCAGCAGATTAGGGGGGGCGTTTAACAATGAGCAGTTCTTC. This encodes CASRLGGAFNNEQFF.

V and J are TRBV29-1 and TRBJ2-2, with a possible D match to TRBD2 (5 bases). This CDR3 region has 12 residues. V lost 4 bases and J 5 bases, leaving 8 bases between the germline ends. Looked up from germline, CDR1 is SQVTM and CDR2 is ANQGSEA. The CDR3 region is CSVGTGTGELFF. CDR3 coding DNA: TGCAGCGTTGGGACGGGGACCGGGGAGCTGTTTTTT.

Turning to this clonotype: Mismatch with germline at one junction end may stem from a read error. V gene TRBV28 combines with J gene TRBJ1-6, with 7 bases that match TRBD1. Germline CDR1 reads MDHEN; CDR2 reads SYDVKM. The CDR3 totals 15 residues. Here the CDR3 DNA reads TGTGCCAACAGTTTGAACAGGGGATATAATTCACCCCTCCACTTT. Translation gives CANSLNRGYNSPLHF.

V gene TRBV24-1 combines with J gene TRBJ2-3, with D perhaps being TRBD1 or TRBD2 (5 bases each). V gave up 1 base and J gave up 2 bases, with 9 bases separating them. In germline, CDR1 is KGHDR, CDR2 SFDVKD. The CDR3 has 15 residues. DNA of the CDR3: TGTGCCACCAGTGATTTTAGGGGACCCACAGATACGCAGTATTTT. Translation gives CATSDFRGPTDTQYF.

The chain employs TRBV10-3 and TRBJ2-3; possible D gene TRBD1, 8 bases. The CDR3 is 15 residues long. V dropped 11 bases and J dropped 0 bases, with 18 bases sitting between them. Germline V gives CDR1 ENHRY, CDR2 SYGVKD. CDR3 protein: CAGGAGDRSTDTQYF. In DNA, the CDR3 is TGTGCCGGCGGCGCGGGGGACAGGAGCACAGATACGCAGTATTTT.

This clonotype turned up a few times. The J gene is TRBJ2-1, the V gene TRBV6-5; TRBD2 matches 12 bases. The CDR3 consists of 16 residues. Germline trimming cut 0 bases from V and 6 bases from J; bases unmatched to any gene: 3. In germline, CDR1 is MNHEY, CDR2 SVGAGI. In DNA, the CDR3 is TGTGCCAGCAGTTACTCGATACTAGCGGGGGGCAATGAGCAGTTCTTC. Translating it yields CASSYSILAGGNEQFF.

The chain has TRBV9 and TRBJ1-4; no clear D gene. V lost 4 bases and J lost 7, with 17 bases in between. CDR1 and CDR2 (germline): SGDLS, YYNGEE. The CDR3 totals 15 residues. The CDR3 DNA sequence: TGTGCCAGCAGCAGATCCGGACTCACCACTGAAAAACTGTTTTTT. This gives the protein CASSRSGLTTEKLFF.

This clonotype was found a few times. The chain uses TRBV28 and TRBJ2-3; TRBD2 matches 8 bases. Germline V gives CDR1 MDHEN, CDR2 SYDVKM. The CDR3 spans 19 residues. The V segment lost 3 bases and the J segment 4 bases; nucleotides outside the gene matches: 18. CDR3 DNA sequence: TGTGCCAGCAGTTTTGGACTGAGAGCGGGGGCAAGTTGGGCAGATACGCAGTATTTT. Translated, it gives CASSFGLRAGASWADTQYF. The full variable domain, in which reference TRBV28 and TRBJ2-3 provide the parts outside the CDR3, is DVKVTQSSRYLVKRTGEKVFLECVQDMDHENMFWYRQDPGLGLRLIYFSYDVKMKEKGDIPEGYSVSREKKERFSLILESASTNQTSMYLCASSFGLRAGASWADTQYFGPGTRLTVL.

V gene TRBV29-1 combines with J gene TRBJ1-2, with 7 bases aligning to TRBD1. Trimming took 7 bases from V and 4 from J; bases not matched to a gene: 9. The CDR3 runs to 13 residues. Germline CDR1 reads SQVTM; CDR2 reads ANQGSEA. Written as DNA, the CDR3 is TGCAGCGGCCGGACAGGCGACTCCTATGGCTACACCTTC. Translated: CSGRTGDSYGYTF. The variable domain in full, completed from reference TRBV29-1 and TRBJ1-2, reads SAVISQKPSRDICQRGTSLTIQCQVDSQVTMMFWYRQQPGQSLTLIATANQGSEATYESGFVIDKFPISRPNLTFSTLTVSNMSPEDSSIYLCSGRTGDSYGYTFGSGTRLTVV.

Comments on this clonotype: This may come from a read error, since a much larger clone is one base off. The chain recombines TRBV20-1 with TRBJ2-1, with 12 bases lining up with TRBD2. V gave up 0 bases and J gave up 11 bases; unmatched junction bases: 11. In germline, CDR1 is DFQATT, CDR2 SNEGSKA (reference sequence). The CDR3 is made up of 16 amino acids. In DNA form, the CDR3 reads TGCAGTGCTAGAGATTTCGGCACTAGCGGGAGGAATAAGCAGTTCTTC. It codes for CSARDFGTSGRNKQFF.

This rearrangement joins TRBV18 to TRBJ2-3; D not resolved. The CDR3 is 15 amino acids. V was clipped by 1 base and J by 6 bases, with 14 bases between them. Germline V gene data show CDR1 as KGHSH and CDR2 as LQKENI. Here the CDR3 reads CASSPQAGDQDTQYF. The CDR3 DNA reads as TGTGCCAGCTCACCACAGGCAGGCGATCAGGATACGCAGTATTTT.

This clonotype was detected a few times. V and J are TRBV12-3 or TRBV12-4 and TRBJ1-6; D ambiguous. The ends were cut back, 6 bases at V and 10 bases at J, with 10 bases in the middle. This CDR3 comprises 12 residues. As DNA, the CDR3 is TGTGCCAGCAGCCGTACAGTGTCACCCCTCCACTTT. Translated: CASSRTVSPLHF.

A few counts support this clonotype. This chain uses TRBV29-1 with TRBJ2-1, with D perhaps TRBD1 (6 bases). V was shortened by 4 bases and J by 6 bases, with 16 bases between the two germline ends. Looked up from germline, CDR1 is SQVTM and CDR2 is ANQGSEA. The CDR3 runs to 14 residues. The CDR3 coding sequence is TGCAGCGTTGGGAGGCAGGGGATTGGCAATGAGCAGTTCTTC. Amino acid sequence: CSVGRQGIGNEQFF.

This clonotype was counted ten times or more. This rearrangement joins TRBV20-1 to TRBJ2-3; the match to TRBD1 covers 9 bases. Looked up from germline, CDR1 is DFQATT and CDR2 is SNEGSKA (reference sequence). The CDR3 covers 16 residues. The J segment lost 0 bases and the V segment lost 6 bases, leaving 10 bases of the junction unmatched. CDR3 in DNA: TGCAGTGCGGGACAGGGTCTAGCCTCTAGCACAGATACGCAGTATTTT. Amino acids: CSAGQGLASSTDTQYF.

The chain links TRBV15 to TRBJ2-3; no firm D call. V was cut by 4 bases and J by 0 bases, with 5 bases left in between. CDR1 and CDR2 from the germline V gene are LNHNV and YYDKDF (reference sequence). CDR3 length equals 13 residues. CDR3 sequence reads: CATSTSSTDTQYF. For the CDR3, the DNA is TGTGCCACCAGCACCTCTAGCACAGATACGCAGTATTTT.

This clonotype appeared a few times. V usage is TRBV20-1 and J usage is TRBJ2-1; 8 bases are a match to TRBD2. Germline V gives CDR1 DFQATT, CDR2 SNEGSKA (reference sequence). V lost 3 bases and J lost 0; bases outside the gene matches: 7. The CDR3 has 16 amino acids. CDR3 DNA: TGCAGTGCTAGTCCCGTACTAGCGGTCTCCTACAATGAGCAGTTCTTC. Protein sequence: CSASPVLAVSYNEQFF.

The V call is TRBV20-1, the J call TRBJ2-3; unclear D gene. This CDR3 has 14 amino acids. With 5 bases removed from V and 4 bases from J, the gap between germline ends came to 16 bases. CDR1 and CDR2 from the germline V gene are DFQATT and SNEGSKA (reference sequence). The CDR3 sequence is CSAYDPTGADTQYF. CDR3 bases: TGCAGTGCTTACGACCCCACTGGGGCAGATACGCAGTATTTT.